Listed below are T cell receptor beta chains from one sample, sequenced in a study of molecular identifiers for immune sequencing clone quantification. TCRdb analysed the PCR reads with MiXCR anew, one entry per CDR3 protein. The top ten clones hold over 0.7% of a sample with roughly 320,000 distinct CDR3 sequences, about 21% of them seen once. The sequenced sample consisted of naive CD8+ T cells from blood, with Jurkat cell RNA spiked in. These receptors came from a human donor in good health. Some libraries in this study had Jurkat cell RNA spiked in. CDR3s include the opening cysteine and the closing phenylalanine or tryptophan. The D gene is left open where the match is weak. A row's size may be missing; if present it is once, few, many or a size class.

CDR3nt: TGTGCCAGCAGCAAAAGTCGGGACAAAGATTGGAATCAGCCCCAGCATTTT
CDR3aa: CASSKSRDKDWNQPQHF
d_gene: .
v_gene: TRBV21-1
abundance: .
j_gene: TRBJ1-5

CDR3nt: TGCGCCAGCAGCTTGGGGACAGGGGTCCCTAATTCACCCCTCCACTTT
CDR3aa: CASSLGTGVPNSPLHF
d_gene: TRBD1
v_gene: TRBV5-1
abundance: many
j_gene: TRBJ1-6

CDR3nt: TGCGCCAGCTGCTTGGACGGGCCAAGACCCACTGAAGCTTTCTTT
CDR3aa: CASCLDGPRPTEAFF
d_gene: .
v_gene: TRBV5-1
abundance: many
j_gene: TRBJ1-1

CDR3nt: TGCAGTGCTAGAGGCCAAGGGGTTTTGAGCTCCTACAATGAGCAGTTCTTC
CDR3aa: CSARGQGVLSSYNEQFF
d_gene: .
v_gene: TRBV20-1
abundance: .
j_gene: TRBJ2-1

CDR3nt: TGTGCCAGCAGGGGGGGGCATGAAGCTTTCTTT
CDR3aa: CASRGGHEAFF
d_gene: .
v_gene: TRBV27
abundance: .
j_gene: TRBJ1-1

CDR3nt: TGTGCCAGCAGCTTAGACATTCCCCCAGGACAGGGGGCGAGGGTTGGGGAGACCCAGTACTTC
CDR3aa: CASSLDIPPGQGARVGETQYF
d_gene: TRBD1
v_gene: TRBV7-6
abundance: many
j_gene: TRBJ2-5

CDR3nt: TGTGCCAGCAGCGAGGTATTAGGCGTTGGTGAAGCTTTCTTT
CDR3aa: CASSEVLGVGEAFF
d_gene: .
v_gene: TRBV28
abundance: many
j_gene: TRBJ1-1

CDR3nt: TGTGCCAGCAGCCAAGATGGGAAAGAGACCCAGTACTTC
CDR3aa: CASSQDGKETQYF
d_gene: .
v_gene: TRBV3-1
abundance: few
j_gene: TRBJ2-5

CDR3nt: TGTGCCTGGCTAGCGGGAGGGACCCAGTACTTC
CDR3aa: CAWLAGGTQYF
d_gene: TRBD2
v_gene: TRBV30
abundance: many
j_gene: TRBJ2-5

CDR3nt: TGTGCCAGCAGTCCCCTGGGACAGTTCAATCAGCCCCAGCATTTT
CDR3aa: CASSPLGQFNQPQHF
d_gene: TRBD1
v_gene: TRBV6-2/TRBV6-3
abundance: many
j_gene: TRBJ1-5

CDR3nt: TGTGCCAGCAGCTTTGACAGGTCCCGTTACGAGCAGTACTTC
CDR3aa: CASSFDRSRYEQYF
d_gene: .
v_gene: TRBV5-6
abundance: many
j_gene: TRBJ2-7

CDR3nt: TGCGCCAGCAGCCCAACAGGGGGGACAGGCTATGGCTACACCTTC
CDR3aa: CASSPTGGTGYGYTF
d_gene: TRBD1
v_gene: TRBV5-1
abundance: once
j_gene: TRBJ1-2

CDR3nt: TGTGCCAGCAGCCAGGACGGGTTCAACTCCTACGAGCAGTACTTC
CDR3aa: CASSQDGFNSYEQYF
d_gene: .
v_gene: TRBV7-9
abundance: many
j_gene: TRBJ2-7

CDR3nt: TGTGCCAGCAGTTACCCTTCTTTGGACAGAAGGGATGGCTACACCTTC
CDR3aa: CASSYPSLDRRDGYTF
d_gene: .
v_gene: TRBV6-2/TRBV6-3
abundance: .
j_gene: TRBJ1-2

CDR3nt: TGTGCCACCAGTGACGGACAGGGGGGAGTCAATCAGCCCCAGCATTTT
CDR3aa: CATSDGQGGVNQPQHF
d_gene: TRBD1
v_gene: TRBV24-1
abundance: many
j_gene: TRBJ1-5

CDR3nt: TGTGCCAGCAGCTCGTTGACTAGCGGGGTCGATACGCAGTATTTT
CDR3aa: CASSSLTSGVDTQYF
d_gene: TRBD2
v_gene: TRBV7-2
abundance: many
j_gene: TRBJ2-3